The rows below give T cell receptor beta chains drawn from one sample of a study of blood T cell repertoires in COVID-19. The method was immunoSEQ multiplex PCR; TCRdb's version includes in-frame clones alone and lacks a portion of them. This sample carries fewer than 65,000 clones, approximately 87% of them seen once, and the ten largest clones take around 5.2%. The source material was peripheral blood. These TCRs come from a human donor in a cohort sampled during active COVID-19. Both conserved end residues are part of each CDR3.

j_call v_call cdr3_aa
TRBJ2-5 TRBV18 CASSLGLQETQYF
TRBJ2-5 TRBV18 CASSPRLQDQETQYF
TRBJ2-7 TRBV30 CAWSAGWTYEQYF
TRBJ2-7 TRBV28 CASSLTGDEQYF
TRBJ2-3 TRBV5-8 CASSPGTGSTDTQYF
TRBJ2-2 TRBV4-2 CASSQVGGGGELFF
TRBJ2-5 TRBV5-1 CASSSTSGGAIGAQYF
TRBJ1-6 TRBV13 CASSLRGQNNSPLHF
TRBJ2-2 TRBV5-1 CASSRGLAAGELFF
TRBJ1-5 TRBV24-1 CATSDLEGANTPQHF
TRBJ2-7 TRBV28 CASSSGTPPYEQYF
TRBJ1-5 TRBV6-5 CASRAGISQPQHF
TRBJ2-7 TRBV5-1 CASSAGTSGDYEQYF
TRBJ2-7 TRBV30 CASDHGQFYEQYF
TRBJ2-3 TRBV24-1 CATSDPTTNTQYF
TRBJ1-2 TRBV4-2 CASSQDPPLYYGYTF
TRBJ2-7 TRBV3-1/TRBV3-2 CASSQAQRPTYEQYF